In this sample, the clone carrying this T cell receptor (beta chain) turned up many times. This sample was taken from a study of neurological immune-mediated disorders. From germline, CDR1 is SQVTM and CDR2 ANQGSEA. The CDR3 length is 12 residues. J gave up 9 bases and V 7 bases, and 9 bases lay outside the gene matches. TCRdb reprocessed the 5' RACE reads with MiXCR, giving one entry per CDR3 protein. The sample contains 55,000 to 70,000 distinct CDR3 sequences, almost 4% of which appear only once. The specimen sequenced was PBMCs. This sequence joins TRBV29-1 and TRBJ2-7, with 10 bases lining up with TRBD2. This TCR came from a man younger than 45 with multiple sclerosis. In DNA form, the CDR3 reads TGCAGCGGTTCCGCTAGCGGGGGAGTGCAGTACTTC. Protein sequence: CSGSASGGVQYF.